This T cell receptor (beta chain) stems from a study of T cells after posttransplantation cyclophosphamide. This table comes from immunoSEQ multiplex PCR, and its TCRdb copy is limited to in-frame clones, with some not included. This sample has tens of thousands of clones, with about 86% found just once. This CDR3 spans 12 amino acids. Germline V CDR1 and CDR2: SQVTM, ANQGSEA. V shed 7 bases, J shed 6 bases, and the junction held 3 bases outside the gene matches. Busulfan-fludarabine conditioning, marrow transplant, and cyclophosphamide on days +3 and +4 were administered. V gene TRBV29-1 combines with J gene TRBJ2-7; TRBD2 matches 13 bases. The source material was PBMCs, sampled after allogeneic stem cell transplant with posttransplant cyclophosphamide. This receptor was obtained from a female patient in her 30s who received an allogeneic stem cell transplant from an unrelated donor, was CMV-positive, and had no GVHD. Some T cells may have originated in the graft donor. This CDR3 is CSGGTSGAEQYF. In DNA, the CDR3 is TGCAGCGGTGGGACTAGCGGGGCCGAGCAGTACTTC.